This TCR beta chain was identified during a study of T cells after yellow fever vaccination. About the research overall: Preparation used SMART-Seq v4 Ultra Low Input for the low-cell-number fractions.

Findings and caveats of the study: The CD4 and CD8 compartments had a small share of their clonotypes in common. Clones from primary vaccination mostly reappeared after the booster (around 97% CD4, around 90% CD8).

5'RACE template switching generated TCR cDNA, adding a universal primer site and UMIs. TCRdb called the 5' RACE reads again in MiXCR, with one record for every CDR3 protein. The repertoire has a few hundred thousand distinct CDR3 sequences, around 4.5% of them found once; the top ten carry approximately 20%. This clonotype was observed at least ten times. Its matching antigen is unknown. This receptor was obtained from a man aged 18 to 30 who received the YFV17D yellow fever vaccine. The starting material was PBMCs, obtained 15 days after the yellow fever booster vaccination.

In DNA form, the CDR3 reads TGCGCCAGCAGCTTGGAGGGGGGCAGGCGATCCTACGAGCAGTACTTC. Amino acid sequence: CASSLEGGRRSYEQYF. The chain carries TRBV5-1 and TRBJ2-7; D might be TRBD1 or TRBD2, each matching 6 bases. The CDR3 is 16 residues long. V was shortened by 0 bases and J by 1 base, with 14 bases between the two germline ends. Germline CDR1 SGHRS, CDR2 YFSETQ.